This T cell receptor beta chain was documented in a study of shared T cell receptors in the human thymus. Libraries were prepared by immunoSEQ multiplex PCR; TCRdb keeps only in-frame clonotypes and omits some of them. The sample lists some 700,000 clones; approximately 90% were seen once. CDR1 and CDR2 from the germline V gene are MDHEN and SYDVKM. The CDR3 sequence is 14 residues long. Trimming took 8 bases from V and 3 from J, leaving 16 bases between them. These data were also filed under a second study, of human thymus T cells. That paper notes: Each of the donors was a healthy Finnish infant who was undergoing open corrective cardiac surgery for congenital heart defects. The source of the thymus tissue was resections taken during corrective heart surgery. Thymic and blood repertoires appeared to display a bias in their usage of V and J genes. Among unrelated individuals, related research reported thymic repertoires that overlapped highly.

Material: thymocytes. This receptor was obtained from a boy less than two years old with a congenital heart defect. The chain carries TRBV28 and TRBJ1-2; D perhaps matches TRBD1 (5 bases). CDR3 loop: CASAGRDGYYGYTF. The DNA for the CDR3 is TGTGCCAGCGCCGGGAGGGACGGATACTATGGCTACACCTTC.